Described below is a single T cell receptor beta chain sequence and its context. Its antigen remains unknown. These data come from a study of T cell responses to AZD1222 COVID-19 vaccine. Turning to the study itself: Analysis merged second doses at about 4 or about 12 weeks.

Findings of the study overall: The peak T cell response came first, and repertoires were sampled only after it. The breadth and depth of Spike-specific TCRs increased once two AZD1222 doses had been given. The number of AZD1222 recipients seropositive at baseline was only 5 to 7.

The CDR3 is 18 residues long. In germline, CDR1 is SGHTA, CDR2 FQGNSA. Losses at the gene ends were 4 bases for V and 1 base for J; bases not matched to a gene: 12. The table came from immunoSEQ multiplex PCR; TCRdb's copy has only in-frame clones and leaves some out. The sample includes about 92,000 clones, 88% seen only once; the top ten take less than 3.5%. The chain has TRBV7-2 and TRBJ1-2; 10 bases map to TRBD1. The source material was peripheral blood, sampled on day 0 of AZD1222 vaccination. The receptor was isolated from an adult in good health. CDR3 DNA sequence: TGTGCCAGCAGCTCGAGGACAGGGGGGACCGATTTTAACTATGGCTACACCTTC. It specifies CASSSRTGGTDFNYGYTF.